This T cell receptor (beta chain) was recorded in a study of T cells after yellow fever vaccination (dated by TCRdb to the late 2010s). The study in broad terms: Staining for CD3, CD45RA, CCR7 and CD95 was used to sort memory subsets (EM, EMRA, CM and Tscm) on a BD FACS Aria III. Blood was collected at multiple timepoints before and after primary and secondary immunization, and bulk PBMC replicates and cell subsets were isolated. Two healthy male donors, one aged 18 to 30 and one aged 30 to 40 years, were included in the cohort. Sorting of memory subsets took place on days 0, 15 and 45 and at 18 months after primary vaccination, as well as on days 0, 15 and 45 after the 30-year booster. Libraries from fractions with low cell numbers were prepared with the SMART-Seq v4 Ultra Low Input RNA kit. Bulk TCR alpha and beta repertoires were sequenced longitudinally to track T-cell clones before and after primary and booster YFV17D yellow fever vaccination. Here is what the overall study found, with its caveats: In the sorted memory subsets on day 0, nearly all vaccine-responding clonotypes were below the level of detection. Computational filtering was required because FACS-sorted repertoires could contain abundant contaminating clonotypes from the bulk population. The secondary T-cell response was found to be weaker but faster than the primary response, with a peak reached on day 5 rather than on day 15. Most clones expanded after primary vaccination were re-detected after the booster (96% of CD4 and around nine tenths of CD8), suggesting broad memory maintenance. A small share of clonotypes was detected in both CD4 and CD8 compartments, with the overlap likely arising from convergent recombination. Because the study included only a couple of donors, the extent to which the findings can be generalized is limited.

This clonotype was picked up a small number of times. The record has no base qualities; no much larger clone is one base away. CDR1 and CDR2 (MDHEN, SYDVKM) derive from the germline V gene. Including the terminal cysteine and phenylalanine, the CDR3 comprises 15 residues. CDR3 DNA is the only sequence kept; it has 45 bases, read in frame from the first base. The junction carries 14 bases between V and J, which are trimmed by 2 bases and 3 bases respectively. The treatment or condition label on this specimen signifies: live attenuated yellow fever vaccine strain. PBMCs were isolated from peripheral blood using a standard Ficoll-Paque protocol. For sorted memory subsets, RNA extraction was done with the RNeasy Micro Kit. Synthesis of TCR cDNA relied on 5'RACE template switching, a step that introduced a universal primer site along with unique molecular identifiers. cDNA synthesis was primed from both the TCR alpha and TCR beta constant segments. Library amplification used two PCR steps, and the second PCR step added sample barcodes and sequencing adapters. Sequencing of the libraries was done on either Illumina HiSeq 2500 (2x100 bp) or NovaSeq (2x150 bp). Concerning the study's data processing: Reads were demultiplexed and collapsed into UMI consensus sequences with MIGEC, and V(D)J alignment was performed with MiXCR. Vaccine-responding clonotypes were identified with edgeR using replicate PBMC samples, with FDR below 0.01 and a log2 fold change above 5 up to day 15 being required. CD4 or CD8 identity was assigned to each bulk clonotype according to whether the clonotype was present at higher abundance in the sequenced CD4 repertoire or the sequenced CD8 repertoire. To estimate the distribution of each clone across memory phenotypes, clonotype frequencies in memory subsets were weighted by FACS-sorted cell numbers. The public reads were quality trimmed at Q25 with fastp and then assembled into clones with MiXCR by TCRdb, keeping productive beta chains. Every entry covers one CDR3 protein and lists the most common genes and DNA from its rows. The V and J calls, along with clone size, are taken from TCRdb and not from the paper's own processing. In all, the sample holds some 27,000 distinct CDR3 sequences, and approximately 6% of those were seen once. The ten top clones hold roughly 25% of the sample.

This receptor was identified in a man aged 25-45 years who received the YFV17D yellow fever vaccine. In this chain, TRBV28 is recombined with TRBJ2-7; perhaps TRBD1 is the D gene, with 6 bases matching. Sequencing was performed on PBMCs, either bulk or a sorted T-cell subset (CD4+, CD8+, memory, or dextramer-sorted; not recorded which), taken on the day of the yellow fever booster vaccination. CDR3 region: CASSLIGGVLYEQYF. The DNA sequence follows: TGTGCCAGCAGTTTAATAGGGGGAGTTCTCTACGAGCAGTACTTC.